The entry that follows covers one T cell receptor beta chain sequence. Its matching antigen is unknown. The data belong to a study of identical twins. Overall study results and limits: Compared with unrelated sharing, twin-shared out-of-frame alpha sequences had more low-probability sequences.

Template switching added a universal primer site; cDNA carried unique molecular identifiers. TCRdb independently ran MiXCR on the 5' RACE reads; one entry per CDR3 protein. Of over 250,000 distinct CDR3 sequences in the sample, roughly 8.6% were seen once. Germline V lookup: CDR1 ENHRY, CDR2 SYGVKD. The CDR3 spans 12 residues. V lost 6 bases and J lost 4, with 7 bases in between. In addition, the sample was reused for a study of yellow fever vaccine responses in identical twins. As that report states: It has been reported that, in twins, the vaccine T cell response seemed partly convergent and partly personalized.

Sequencing was done on a sample of CD8+ T cells sorted from blood. This receptor was obtained from a woman aged 18-30 years in good health. The chain joins TRBV10-3 to TRBJ2-1, with D possibly being TRBD1 (6 bases). CDR3 in amino acids: CAIRGHYNEQFF. The CDR3 coding sequence is TGTGCCATCAGGGGACATTACAATGAGCAGTTCTTC.